In this sample, the clone carrying this T cell receptor (beta chain) turned up a few times. Antigen specificity is unknown. The source of the sample is a study of beta chain features in type 1 diabetes. About the research overall: Examined across all samples were about 110,000,000 sorted cells.

Each of the CD4+ naive, central memory, regulatory and stem cell-like memory populations was sorted via CD45RO/CCR7/CD25/CD127/CD95/CD27. Study-level results: A moderate, significant TCRB CDR3 shortening appeared in type 1 diabetes across four CD4+ subsets.

In germline, CDR1 is SGHTA, CDR2 FQGTGA. V was pared by 1 base and J by 0 bases, with 15 bases between. This CDR3 is 17 amino acids long. Reverse transcribing all isolated RNA meant expressed TCRB transcripts were sequenced. This table comes from immunoSEQ multiplex PCR, and its TCRdb copy is limited to in-frame clones, with some not included. The sample comprises 35,000 to 45,000 clones, over 50% of which are singletons, and 1.5% to 2% rests with the top ten. This chain uses TRBV7-3 with TRBJ1-1; D remains ambiguous. The receptor was derived from a man aged 25-40 years with type 1 diabetes. Some clones in this sample may be carry-over from other donors' samples. Specimen: Tregs from blood. The CDR3 bases are TGTGCCAGCAGCTTAATGTCGGGGTCTGTCCTGAACACTGAAGCTTTCTTT. This gives the protein CASSLMSGSVLNTEAFF.